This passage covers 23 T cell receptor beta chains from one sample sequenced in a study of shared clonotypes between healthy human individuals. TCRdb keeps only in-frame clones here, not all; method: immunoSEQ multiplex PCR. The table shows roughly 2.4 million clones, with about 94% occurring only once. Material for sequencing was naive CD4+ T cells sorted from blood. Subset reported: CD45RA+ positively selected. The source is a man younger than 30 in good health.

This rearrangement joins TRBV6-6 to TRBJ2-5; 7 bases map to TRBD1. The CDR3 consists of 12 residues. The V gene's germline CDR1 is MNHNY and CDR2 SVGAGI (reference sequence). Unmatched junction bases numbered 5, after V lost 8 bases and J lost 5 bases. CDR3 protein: CASQGGDETQYF. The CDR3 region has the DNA TGTGCCAGCCAAGGGGGCGATGAGACCCAGTACTTC.

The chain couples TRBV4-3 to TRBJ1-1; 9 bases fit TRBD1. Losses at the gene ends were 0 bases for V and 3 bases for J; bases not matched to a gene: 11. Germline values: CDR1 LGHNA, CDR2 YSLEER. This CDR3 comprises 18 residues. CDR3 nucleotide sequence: TGCGCCAGCAGCCAAGAAGAGGACAGGGGCCTTGGATACACTGAAGCTTTCTTT. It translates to CASSQEEDRGLGYTEAFF.

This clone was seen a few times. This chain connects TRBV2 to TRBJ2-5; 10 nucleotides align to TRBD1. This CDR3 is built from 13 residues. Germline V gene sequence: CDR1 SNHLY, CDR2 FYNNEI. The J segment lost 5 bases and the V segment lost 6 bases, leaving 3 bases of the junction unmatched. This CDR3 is CASRDRGPETQYF. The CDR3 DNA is TGTGCCAGCAGAGACAGGGGGCCTGAGACCCAGTACTTC.

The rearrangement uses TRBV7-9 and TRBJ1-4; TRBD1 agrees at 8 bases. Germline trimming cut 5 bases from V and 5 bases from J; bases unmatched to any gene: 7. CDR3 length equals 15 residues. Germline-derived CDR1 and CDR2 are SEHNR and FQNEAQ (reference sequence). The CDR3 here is CASSRSTGGNEKLFF. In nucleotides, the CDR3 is TGTGCCAGCAGCCGCAGCACAGGGGGAAATGAAAAACTGTTTTTT.

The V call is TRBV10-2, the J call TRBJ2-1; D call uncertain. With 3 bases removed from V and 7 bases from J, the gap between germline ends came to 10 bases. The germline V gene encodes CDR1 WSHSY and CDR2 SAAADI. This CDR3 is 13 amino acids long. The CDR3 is CASSDRVLNEQFF. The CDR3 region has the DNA TGCGCCAGCAGTGATAGGGTGTTGAATGAGCAGTTCTTC.

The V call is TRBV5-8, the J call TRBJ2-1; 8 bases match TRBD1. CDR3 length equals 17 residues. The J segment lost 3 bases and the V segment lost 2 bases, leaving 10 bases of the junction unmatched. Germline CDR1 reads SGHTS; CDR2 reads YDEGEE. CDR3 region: CASSFVTGANSYNEQFF. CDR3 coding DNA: TGTGCCAGCAGCTTTGTGACAGGGGCAAATAGCTACAATGAGCAGTTCTTC.

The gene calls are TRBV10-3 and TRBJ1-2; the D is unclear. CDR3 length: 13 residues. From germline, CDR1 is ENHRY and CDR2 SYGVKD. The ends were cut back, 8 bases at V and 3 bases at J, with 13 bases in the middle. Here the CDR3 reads CAIQLDKDYGYTF. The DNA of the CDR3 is TGTGCCATCCAACTTGACAAGGACTATGGCTACACCTTC.

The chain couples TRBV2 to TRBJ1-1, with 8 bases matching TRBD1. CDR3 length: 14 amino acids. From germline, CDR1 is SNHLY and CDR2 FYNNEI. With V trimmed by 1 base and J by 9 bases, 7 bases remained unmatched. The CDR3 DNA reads TGTGCCAGCAGTGAAGAGGGTGGGACAGGCAAAGCTTTCTTT. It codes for CASSEEGGTGKAFF.

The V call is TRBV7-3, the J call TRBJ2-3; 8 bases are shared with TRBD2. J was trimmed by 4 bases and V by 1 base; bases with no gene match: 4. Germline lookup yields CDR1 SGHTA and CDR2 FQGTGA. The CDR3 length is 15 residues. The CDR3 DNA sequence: TGTGCCAGCAGCTTAAACGGCGGGGGGTCAGATACGCAGTATTTT. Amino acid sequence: CASSLNGGGSDTQYF.

DNA of the CDR3: TGTGCCAGCAGCGCGGGACAGATGAACACTGAAGCTTTCTTT. Translated, it gives CASSAGQMNTEAFF. The chain employs TRBV9 and TRBJ1-1; 7 nucleotides match TRBD1. This CDR3 comprises 14 residues. V lost 3 bases, J lost 0 bases, and 2 bases stayed unmatched. Germline V lookup: CDR1 SGDLS, CDR2 YYNGEE. Together with reference TRBV9 and TRBJ1-1, the CDR3 gives the full variable domain: DSGVTQTPKHLITATGQRVTLRCSPRSGDLSVYWYQQSLDQGLQFLIQYYNGEERAKGNILERFSAQQFPDLHSELNLSSLELGDSALYFCASSAGQMNTEAFFGQGTRLTVV.

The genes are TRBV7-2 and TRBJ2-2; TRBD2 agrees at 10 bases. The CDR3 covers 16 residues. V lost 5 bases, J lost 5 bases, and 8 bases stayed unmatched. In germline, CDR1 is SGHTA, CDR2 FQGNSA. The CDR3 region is CASSPQGLALTGELFF. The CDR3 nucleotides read TGTGCCAGCAGCCCCCAGGGACTAGCGCTAACCGGGGAGCTGTTTTTT.

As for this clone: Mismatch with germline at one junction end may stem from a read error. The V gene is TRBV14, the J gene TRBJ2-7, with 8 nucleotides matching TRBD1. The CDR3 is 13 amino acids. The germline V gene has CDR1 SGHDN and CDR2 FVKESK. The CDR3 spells CASSQEPDRGTDF. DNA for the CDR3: TGTGCCAGCAGCCAAGAACCAGACAGGGGTACGGACTTC.

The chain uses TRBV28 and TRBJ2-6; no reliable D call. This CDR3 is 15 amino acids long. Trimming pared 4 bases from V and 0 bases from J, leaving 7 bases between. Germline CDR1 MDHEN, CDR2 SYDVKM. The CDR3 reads CASSSRISGANVLTF. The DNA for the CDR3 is TGTGCCAGCAGTTCCCGGATCTCTGGGGCCAACGTCCTGACTTTC.

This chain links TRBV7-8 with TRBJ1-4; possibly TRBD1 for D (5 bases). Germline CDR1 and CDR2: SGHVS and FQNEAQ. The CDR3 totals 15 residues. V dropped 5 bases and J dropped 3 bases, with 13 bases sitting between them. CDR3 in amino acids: CASSLTGTANEKLFF. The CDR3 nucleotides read TGTGCCAGCAGCCTCACAGGCACGGCTAATGAAAAACTGTTTTTT.

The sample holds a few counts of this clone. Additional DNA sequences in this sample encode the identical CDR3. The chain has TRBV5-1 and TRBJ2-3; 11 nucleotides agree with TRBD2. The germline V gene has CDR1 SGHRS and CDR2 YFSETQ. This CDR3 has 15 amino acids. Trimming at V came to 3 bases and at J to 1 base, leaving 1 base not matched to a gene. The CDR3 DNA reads TGCGCCAGCAGCTCGGGACTAGCGGGCACAGATACGCAGTATTTT. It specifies CASSSGLAGTDTQYF.

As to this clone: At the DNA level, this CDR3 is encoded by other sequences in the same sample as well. The CDR3 DNA reads as TGTGCCAGCTCACCGACAGATACCGGGGAGCTGTTTTTT. This translates into CASSPTDTGELFF. V usage is TRBV18 and J usage is TRBJ2-2; a weak D match, TRBD1 (5 bases). Germline CDR1 is KGHSH and CDR2 is LQKENI. V dropped 3 bases and J dropped 5 bases, with 7 bases sitting between them. This CDR3 contains 13 residues.

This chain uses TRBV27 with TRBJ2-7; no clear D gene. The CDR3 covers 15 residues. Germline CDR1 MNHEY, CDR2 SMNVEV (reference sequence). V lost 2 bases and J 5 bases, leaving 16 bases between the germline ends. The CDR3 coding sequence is TGTGCCAGCAGTTTAGGAGCCATTTCCTACGACGAGCAGTACTTC. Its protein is CASSLGAISYDEQYF.

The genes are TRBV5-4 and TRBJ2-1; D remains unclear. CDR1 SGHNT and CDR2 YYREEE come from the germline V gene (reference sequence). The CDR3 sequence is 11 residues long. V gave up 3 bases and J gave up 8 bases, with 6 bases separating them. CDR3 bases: TGTGCCAGCAGCTCTTGGGATGAGCAGTTCTTC. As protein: CASSSWDEQFF.

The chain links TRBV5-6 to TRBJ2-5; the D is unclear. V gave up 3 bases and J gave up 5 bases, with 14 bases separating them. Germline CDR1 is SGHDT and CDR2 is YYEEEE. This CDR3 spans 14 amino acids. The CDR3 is CASSSVTSRETQYF. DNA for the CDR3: TGTGCCAGCAGCTCAGTGACGAGCCGGGAGACCCAGTACTTC.

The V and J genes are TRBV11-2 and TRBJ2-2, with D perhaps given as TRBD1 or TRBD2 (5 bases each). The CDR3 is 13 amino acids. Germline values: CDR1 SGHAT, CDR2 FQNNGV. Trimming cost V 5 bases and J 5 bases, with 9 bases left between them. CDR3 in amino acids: CASSRDPTGELFF. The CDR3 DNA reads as TGTGCCAGCAGCCGGGACCCGACCGGGGAGCTGTTTTTT.

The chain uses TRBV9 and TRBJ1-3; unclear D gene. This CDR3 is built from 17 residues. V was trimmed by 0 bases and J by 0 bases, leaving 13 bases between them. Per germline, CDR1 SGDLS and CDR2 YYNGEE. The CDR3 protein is CASSVGREVGSGNTIYF. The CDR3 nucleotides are TGTGCCAGCAGCGTAGGGCGTGAAGTGGGCTCTGGAAACACCATATATTTT. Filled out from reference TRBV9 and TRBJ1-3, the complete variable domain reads DSGVTQTPKHLITATGQRVTLRCSPRSGDLSVYWYQQSLDQGLQFLIQYYNGEERAKGNILERFSAQQFPDLHSELNLSSLELGDSALYFCASSVGREVGSGNTIYFGEGSWLTVV.

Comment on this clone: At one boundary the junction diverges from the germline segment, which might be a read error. This CDR3 reads CASSASTSGNEQFF. The DNA of the CDR3 is TGTGCTAGCAGCGCCTCGACTAGCGGGAATGAGCAGTTCTTC. V gene TRBV7-7 combines with J gene TRBJ2-1; TRBD2 agrees at 10 bases. The CDR3 consists of 14 residues. The germline gives CDR1 SSHAT, CDR2 FNYEAQ (reference sequence).

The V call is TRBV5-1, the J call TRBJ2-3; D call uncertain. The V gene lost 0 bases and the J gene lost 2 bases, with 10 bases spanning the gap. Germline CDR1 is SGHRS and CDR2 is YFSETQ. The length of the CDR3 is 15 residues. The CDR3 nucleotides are TGCGCCAGCAGCTTGGCCTCTCAGGTCACAGATACGCAGTATTTT. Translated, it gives CASSLASQVTDTQYF. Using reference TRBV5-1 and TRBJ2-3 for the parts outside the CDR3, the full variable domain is KAGVTQTPRYLIKTRGQQVTLSCSPISGHRSVSWYQQTPGQGLQFLFEYFSETQRNKGNFPGRFSGRQFSNSRSEMNVSTLELGDSALYLCASSLASQVTDTQYFGPGTRLTVL.